The 21 T cell receptor beta chains reported below all come from one sample, sequenced in a study of blood T cell repertoires in COVID-19. The data were produced by immunoSEQ multiplex PCR, yet TCRdb's version contains in-frame clones alone and is incomplete. Among under 50,000 clones listed, approximately 85% were seen once. The sample was peripheral blood. Source of these receptors: a human donor in a cohort sampled during active COVID-19.

This chain joins TRBV7-2 and TRBJ1-2, with 9 nucleotides matching TRBD1. Per the germline V gene, CDR1 is SGHTA and CDR2 is FQGNSA. The CDR3 runs 14 residues. J was trimmed by 2 bases and V by 4 bases; bases with no gene match: 2. CDR3 loop: CASSSGQGNYGYTF. The CDR3, as DNA: TGTGCCAGCAGCTCAGGACAGGGGAACTATGGCTACACCTTC.

The rearrangement joins TRBV30 to TRBJ1-6; no firm D call. In germline, CDR1 is GTSNPN, CDR2 SVGIG (reference sequence). This CDR3 spans 13 amino acids. Trimming left V 3 bases short and J 5 bases short, with 8 bases between. CDR3 in DNA: TGTGCCTGGAGGCCGGGGAATAATTCACCCCTCCACTTT. Translated, it gives CAWRPGNNSPLHF.

The chain carries TRBV21-1 and TRBJ1-2; TRBD1 is the table's D call and was not checked against the DNA. TRBV21-1 is flagged as a pseudogene. CDR3 size: 12 residues. Here the CDR3 reads CASRAGGYGYTF. In nucleotides, the CDR3 is TGTGCCAGCAGGGCAGGGGGCTATGGCTACACCTTC.

This chain links TRBV18 with TRBJ1-4; D possibly corresponds to TRBD1 (6 bases). CDR1 is KGHSH, CDR2 LQKENI, per germline. This CDR3 spans 15 amino acids. Trimming removed 3 bases from V and 7 bases from J, with 15 bases in between. The CDR3 loop reads CASSPRTVWGEKLFF. The CDR3 DNA follows: TGTGCCAGCTCACCGAGGACAGTTTGGGGTGAAAAACTGTTTTTT. The full variable domain, completed using reference TRBV18 and TRBJ1-4, is NAGVMQNPRHLVRRRGQEARLRCSPMKGHSHVYWYRQLPEEGLKFMVYLQKENIIDESGMPKERFSAEFPKEGPSILRIQQVVRGDSAAYFCASSPRTVWGEKLFFGSGTQLSVL.

This clone has just a few counts. The chain has TRBV13 and TRBJ1-2; the D gene is possibly TRBD1 (6 bases). The V gene lost 6 bases and the J gene lost 4 bases, with 15 bases spanning the gap. CDR1 and CDR2 (germline): PRHDT, FYEKMQ (reference sequence). This CDR3 is 14 amino acids long. CDR3 amino acids: CASRLQGTGYGYTF. CDR3 bases: TGTGCCAGCAGGTTACAGGGTACCGGCTATGGCTACACCTTC.

This sequence joins TRBV5-4 and TRBJ2-7, with TRBD2 matching 7 bases. The CDR3 covers 13 residues. The V gene's germline CDR1 is SGHNT and CDR2 YYREEE (reference sequence). After removal of 9 bases from V and 1 base from J, the junction contained 7 bases not matched to a gene. The CDR3 spells CATGRASSYEQYF. DNA for the CDR3: TGTGCCACTGGGAGGGCGTCATCCTACGAGCAGTACTTC.

CDR3 protein: CASSYFAGPTEAFF. For the CDR3, the DNA is TGTGCCAGCAGTTACTTTGCGGGGCCCACTGAAGCTTTCTTT. This chain joins TRBV6-2 or TRBV6-3 and TRBJ1-1; TRBD1 is a possible D gene (5 bases). V was trimmed by 1 base and J by 4 bases, leaving 10 bases between them. CDR3 length: 14 residues. The germline CDR1 and CDR2 sequences are MNHEY and SVGEGT.

The rearrangement joins TRBV25-1 to TRBJ2-1, with 7 nucleotides matching TRBD2. This CDR3 is 12 amino acids long. V shed 6 bases and J 10 bases; nucleotides not matched to a gene: 6. CDR1 MGHDK and CDR2 SYGVNS come from the germline V gene. CDR3 sequence (DNA): TGTGCCAGCAGCGCGGGCGGGAGCGAGCAGTTCTTC. Encoded protein: CASSAGGSEQFF.

This clone was counted a single time. The CDR3 DNA is TGTGCCACCAGCAGGAGCCCAGGGGGCCCCAATCAGCCCCAGCATTTT. Residues: CATSRSPGGPNQPQHF. This chain links TRBV15 with TRBJ1-5; TRBD1 agrees at 8 bases. Per germline, CDR1 LNHNV and CDR2 YYDKDF (reference sequence). CDR3 length equals 16 residues. V was pared by 3 bases and J by 3 bases, with 7 bases of the junction left unmatched.

V and J are TRBV19 and TRBJ2-5; no clear D. This CDR3 spans 14 amino acids. Germline loops: CDR1 LNHDA, CDR2 SQIVND (reference sequence). V was trimmed by 1 base and J by 5 bases, leaving 11 bases between them. The CDR3 sequence: CASSIGLYFETQYF. As DNA, the CDR3 is TGTGCCAGTAGTATAGGACTCTACTTTGAGACCCAGTACTTC.

J is TRBJ2-1 and V is TRBV4-1, with 13 bases identical to TRBD2. The CDR3 loop spans 18 amino acids. J lost 4 bases, V lost 0 bases, and 6 bases had no gene match. The germline V gene encodes CDR1 MGHRA and CDR2 YSYEKL. CDR3 DNA sequence: TGCGCCAGCAGCCAAGAGGGGACGACTAGCGGGGGGTACAATGAGCAGTTCTTC. Protein product: CASSQEGTTSGGYNEQFF.

The chain combines TRBV30 with TRBJ1-3; D is unresolved. Trimming took 0 bases from V and 0 from J, leaving 9 bases between them. The CDR3 sequence is 15 residues long. Germline CDR1 reads GTSNPN; CDR2 reads SVGIG (reference sequence). CDR3 in amino acids: CAWSVSPVSGNTIYF. The DNA of the CDR3 is TGTGCCTGGAGTGTATCCCCCGTCTCTGGAAACACCATATATTTT.

This clone appeared a single time. The rearrangement joins TRBV3-1 (or the pseudogene TRBV3-2) to TRBJ1-1; D possibly corresponds to TRBD1 (5 bases). The CDR3 covers 13 residues. V was cut by 4 bases and J by 9 bases, with 15 bases left in between. Germline-derived CDR1 and CDR2 are LGHDT and YNNKEL (reference sequence). CDR3 bases: TGTGCCAGCAGCCCCAGGGCTGAGAGCAAAGCTTTCTTT. Its protein product is CASSPRAESKAFF.

The chain uses TRBV6-5 and TRBJ1-3; D may be TRBD1 (5 bases). V was pared by 5 bases and J by 3 bases, with 14 bases between. The CDR3 spans 15 residues. Germline CDR1 and CDR2: MNHEY and SVGAGI. In nucleotides, the CDR3 is TGTGCCAGCAGTACCCTGGGGGGGATTGGAAACACCATATATTTT. This encodes CASSTLGGIGNTIYF.

The V gene is TRBV10-2, the J gene TRBJ2-1; D may be TRBD1 (5 bases). This CDR3 comprises 15 residues. Trimming pared 3 bases from V and 6 bases from J, leaving 15 bases between. Germline V gene sequence: CDR1 WSHSY, CDR2 SAAADI. CDR3: CASSEWTLSRNEQFF. In nucleotides, the CDR3 is TGCGCCAGCAGTGAATGGACATTATCGCGCAATGAGCAGTTCTTC.

The chain couples TRBV9 to TRBJ1-1, with D perhaps TRBD1 (6 bases). V was shortened by 0 bases and J by 0 bases, with 15 bases between the two germline ends. Germline loops: CDR1 SGDLS, CDR2 YYNGEE. The CDR3 has 17 residues. The CDR3 nucleotides are TGTGCCAGCAGCGTAGAACCCATCAGGGGTATGAACACTGAAGCTTTCTTT. This encodes CASSVEPIRGMNTEAFF.

The chain links TRBV9 to TRBJ2-3; D is unresolved. Germline CDR1 and CDR2: SGDLS and YYNGEE. This CDR3 contains 13 residues. V was pared by 3 bases and J by 4 bases, with 9 bases between. CDR3 protein: CASSARLADTQYF. The CDR3 region has the DNA TGTGCCAGCAGCGCTCGGTTGGCAGATACGCAGTATTTT. Looking up the rest from reference TRBV9 and TRBJ2-3 gives the full variable domain: DSGVTQTPKHLITATGQRVTLRCSPRSGDLSVYWYQQSLDQGLQFLIQYYNGEERAKGNILERFSAQQFPDLHSELNLSSLELGDSALYFCASSARLADTQYFGPGTRLTVL.

The rearrangement joins TRBV25-1 to TRBJ2-7, with 8 positions matching TRBD2. Germline loops: CDR1 MGHDK, CDR2 SYGVNS. With 6 bases clipped from V and 3 bases from J, the junction kept 4 bases outside the gene matches. The CDR3 sequence is 13 residues long. The CDR3 loop reads CASSRGGGYEQYF. The CDR3 DNA reads TGTGCCAGCAGCCGGGGGGGCGGCTACGAGCAGTACTTC.

This rearrangement joins TRBV7-2 to TRBJ2-1; 8 bases are a match to TRBD2. Trimming at V came to 0 bases and at J to 7 bases, leaving 5 bases not matched to a gene. The CDR3 consists of 15 residues. Germline V gene lookup returns CDR1 SGHTA and CDR2 FQGNSA. CDR3 DNA: TGTGCCAGCAGCTTAGCTAGCGGGATAAAGAATGAGCAGTTCTTC. It specifies CASSLASGIKNEQFF.

The chain uses TRBV5-1 and TRBJ1-6; 9 nucleotides align to TRBD1. Germline loops: CDR1 SGHRS, CDR2 YFSETQ. The trim removed 4 bases at V and 7 bases at J, leaving 9 bases unmatched. The CDR3 spans 16 residues. CDR3 coding DNA: TGCGCCAGCAGCCAGGGACAGGGCTCGGGGAATTCACCCCTCCACTTT. It specifies CASSQGQGSGNSPLHF. Variable domain in full (rest from reference TRBV5-1 and TRBJ1-6): KAGVTQTPRYLIKTRGQQVTLSCSPISGHRSVSWYQQTPGQGLQFLFEYFSETQRNKGNFPGRFSGRQFSNSRSEMNVSTLELGDSALYLCASSQGQGSGNSPLHFGNGTRLTVT.

J is TRBJ2-1 and V is TRBV19; 9 bases are shared with TRBD2. Unmatched junction bases numbered 7, after V lost 6 bases and J lost 10 bases. The CDR3 runs 13 residues. Germline CDR1 and CDR2: LNHDA and SQIVND (reference sequence). In DNA form, the CDR3 reads TGTGCCAGTAGCGGGAGCGCGGGGGGGGAGCAGTTCTTC. It codes for CASSGSAGGEQFF.